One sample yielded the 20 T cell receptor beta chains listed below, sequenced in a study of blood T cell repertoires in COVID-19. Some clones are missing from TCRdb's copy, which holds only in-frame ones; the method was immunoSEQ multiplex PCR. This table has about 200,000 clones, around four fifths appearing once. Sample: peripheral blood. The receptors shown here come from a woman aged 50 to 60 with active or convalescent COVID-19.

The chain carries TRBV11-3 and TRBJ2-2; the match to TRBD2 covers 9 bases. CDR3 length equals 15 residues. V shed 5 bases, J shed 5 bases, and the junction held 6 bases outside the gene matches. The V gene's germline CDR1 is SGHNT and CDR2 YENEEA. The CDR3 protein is CASSASGVGTGELFF. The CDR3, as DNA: TGTGCCAGCAGCGCTAGCGGGGTGGGAACCGGGGAGCTGTTTTTT. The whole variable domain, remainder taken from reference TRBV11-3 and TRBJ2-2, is EAGVVQSPRYKIIEKKQPVAFWCNPISGHNTLYWYLQNLGQGPELLIRYENEEAVDDSQLPKDRFSAERLKGVDSTLKIQPAELGDSAVYLCASSASGVGTGELFFGEGSRLTVL.

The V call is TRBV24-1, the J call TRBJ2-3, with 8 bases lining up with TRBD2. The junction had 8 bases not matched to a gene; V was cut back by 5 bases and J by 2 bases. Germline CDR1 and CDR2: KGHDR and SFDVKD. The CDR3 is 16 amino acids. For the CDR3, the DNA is TGTGCCACCAGTGGCCTAAGAGCGGGAGTCACAGATACGCAGTATTTT. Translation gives CATSGLRAGVTDTQYF.

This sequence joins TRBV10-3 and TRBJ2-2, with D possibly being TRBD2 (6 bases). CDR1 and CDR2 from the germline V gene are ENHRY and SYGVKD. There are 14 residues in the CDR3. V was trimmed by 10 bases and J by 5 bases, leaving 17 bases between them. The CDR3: CATTTVGGTGELFF. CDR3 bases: TGTGCCACTACGACCGTCGGGGGAACCGGGGAGCTGTTTTTT.

The CDR3 spells CASRREGGNTEAFF. The CDR3 DNA reads TGTGCCAGCCGCCGGGAGGGTGGGAACACTGAAGCTTTCTTT. This chain links TRBV19 with TRBJ1-1; D not resolved. The germline CDR1 and CDR2 sequences are LNHDA and SQIVND (reference sequence). V lost 9 bases and J 1 base, leaving 15 bases between the germline ends. This CDR3 is 14 amino acids long.

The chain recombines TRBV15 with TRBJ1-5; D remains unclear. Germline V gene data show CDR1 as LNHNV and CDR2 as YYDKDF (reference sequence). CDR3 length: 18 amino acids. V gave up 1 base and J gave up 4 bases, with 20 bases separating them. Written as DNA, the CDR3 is TGTGCCACCAGCAGAGGAACAGCAGGATCCCTAAGTAATCAGCCCCAGCATTTT. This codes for CATSRGTAGSLSNQPQHF.

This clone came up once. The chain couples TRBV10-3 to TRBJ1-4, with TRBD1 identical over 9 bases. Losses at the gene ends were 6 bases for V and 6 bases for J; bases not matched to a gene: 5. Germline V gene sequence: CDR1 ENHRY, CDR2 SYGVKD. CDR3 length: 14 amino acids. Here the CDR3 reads CAIRGDRDDEKLFF. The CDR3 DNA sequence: TGTGCCATCAGGGGGGACAGGGATGATGAAAAACTGTTTTTT.

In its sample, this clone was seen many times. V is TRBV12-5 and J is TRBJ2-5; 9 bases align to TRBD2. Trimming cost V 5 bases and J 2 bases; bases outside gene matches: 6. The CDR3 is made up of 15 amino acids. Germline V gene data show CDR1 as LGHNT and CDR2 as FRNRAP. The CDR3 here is CASGQNLAGQETQYF. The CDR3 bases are TGTGCTAGTGGTCAGAACCTAGCGGGACAAGAGACCCAGTACTTC.

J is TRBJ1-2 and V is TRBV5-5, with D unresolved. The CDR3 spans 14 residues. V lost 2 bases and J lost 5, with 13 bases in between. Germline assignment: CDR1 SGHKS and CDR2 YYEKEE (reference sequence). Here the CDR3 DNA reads TGTGCCAGCAGCTTTGGGTCAGGCGTATATGGCTACACCTTC. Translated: CASSFGSGVYGYTF.

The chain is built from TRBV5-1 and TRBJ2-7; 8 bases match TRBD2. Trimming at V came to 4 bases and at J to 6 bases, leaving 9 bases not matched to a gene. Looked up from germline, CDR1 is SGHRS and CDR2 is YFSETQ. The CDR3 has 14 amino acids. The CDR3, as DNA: TGCGCCAGCAGCCTAGGGACTAGAACTTCCGAGCAGTACTTC. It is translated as CASSLGTRTSEQYF.

CDR3 in DNA: TGTGCTAGTGGTCCGCGAACGAACACCGGGGAGCTGTTTTTT. It specifies CASGPRTNTGELFF. This chain uses TRBV12-5 with TRBJ2-2; D remains unclear. The germline CDR1 and CDR2 sequences are LGHNT and FRNRAP. The CDR3 runs 14 residues. V dropped 5 bases and J dropped 0 bases, with 7 bases sitting between them.

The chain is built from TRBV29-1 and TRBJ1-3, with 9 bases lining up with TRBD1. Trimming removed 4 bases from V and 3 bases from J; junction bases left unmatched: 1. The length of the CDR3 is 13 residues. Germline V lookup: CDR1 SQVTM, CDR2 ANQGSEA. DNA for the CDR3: TGCAGCGTTGGACAGGGGGATGGAAACACCATATATTTT. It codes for CSVGQGDGNTIYF.

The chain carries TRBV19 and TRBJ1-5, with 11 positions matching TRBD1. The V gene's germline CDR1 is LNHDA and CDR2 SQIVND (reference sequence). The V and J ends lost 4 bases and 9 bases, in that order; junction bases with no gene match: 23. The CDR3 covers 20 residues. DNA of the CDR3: TGTGCCAGTAGTACACCCCCGGGACAGGGGGGGAATACCGCCAGTCGGCCCCAGCATTTT. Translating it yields CASSTPPGQGGNTASRPQHF. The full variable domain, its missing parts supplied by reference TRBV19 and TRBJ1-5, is DGGITQSPKYLFRKEGQNVTLSCEQNLNHDAMYWYRQDPGQGLRLIYYSQIVNDFQKGDIAEGYSVSREKKESFPLTVTSAQKNPTAFYLCASSTPPGQGGNTASRPQHFGDGTRLSIL.

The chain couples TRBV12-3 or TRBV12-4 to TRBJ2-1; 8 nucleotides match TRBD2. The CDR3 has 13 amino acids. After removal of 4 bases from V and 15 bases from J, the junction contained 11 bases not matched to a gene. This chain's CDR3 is CASSSHSGTSRFF. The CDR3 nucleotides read TGTGCCAGCAGTTCCCATTCCGGGACTAGTCGGTTCTTC.

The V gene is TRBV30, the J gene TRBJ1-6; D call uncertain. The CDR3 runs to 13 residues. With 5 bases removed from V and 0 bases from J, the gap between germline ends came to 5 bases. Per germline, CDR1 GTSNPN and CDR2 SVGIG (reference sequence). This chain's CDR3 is CAWGSSYNSPLHF. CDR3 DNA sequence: TGTGCCTGGGGCAGCTCCTATAATTCACCCCTCCACTTT. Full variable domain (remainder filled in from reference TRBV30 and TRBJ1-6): SQTIHQWPATLVQPVGSPLSLECTVEGTSNPNLYWYRQAAGRGLQLLFYSVGIGQISSEVPQNLSASRPQDRQFILSSKKLLLSDSGFYLCAWGSSYNSPLHFGNGTRLTVT.

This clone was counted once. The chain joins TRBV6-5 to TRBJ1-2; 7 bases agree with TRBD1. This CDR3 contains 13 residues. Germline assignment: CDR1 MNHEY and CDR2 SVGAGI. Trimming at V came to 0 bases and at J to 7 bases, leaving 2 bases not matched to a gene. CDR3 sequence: CASSYSDRLGYTF. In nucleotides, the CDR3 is TGTGCCAGCAGTTACTCGGACAGGCTTGGCTACACCTTC.

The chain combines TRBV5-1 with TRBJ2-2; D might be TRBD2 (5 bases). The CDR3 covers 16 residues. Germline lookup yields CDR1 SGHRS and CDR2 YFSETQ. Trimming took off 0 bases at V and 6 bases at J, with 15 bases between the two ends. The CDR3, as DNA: TGCGCCAGCAGCTTGGCCGCTCAGGCCGGGGCCGGGGAGCTGTTTTTT. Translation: CASSLAAQAGAGELFF.

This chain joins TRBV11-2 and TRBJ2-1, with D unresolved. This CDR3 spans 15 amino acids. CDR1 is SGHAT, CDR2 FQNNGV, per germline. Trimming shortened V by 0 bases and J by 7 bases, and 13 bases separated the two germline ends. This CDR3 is CASSLDPPKINEQFF. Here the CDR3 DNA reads TGTGCCAGCAGCTTAGATCCCCCAAAAATTAATGAGCAGTTCTTC.

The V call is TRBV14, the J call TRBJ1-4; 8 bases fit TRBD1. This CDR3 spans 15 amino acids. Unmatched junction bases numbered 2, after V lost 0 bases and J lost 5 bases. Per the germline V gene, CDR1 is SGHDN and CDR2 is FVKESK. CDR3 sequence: CASSQDTGGNEKLFF. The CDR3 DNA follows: TGTGCCAGCAGCCAAGACACAGGGGGGAATGAAAAACTGTTTTTT.

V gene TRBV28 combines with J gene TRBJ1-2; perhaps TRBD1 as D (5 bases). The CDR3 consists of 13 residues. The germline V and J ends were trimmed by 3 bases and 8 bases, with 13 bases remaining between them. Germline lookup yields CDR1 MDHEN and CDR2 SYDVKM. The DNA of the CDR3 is TGTGCCAGCAGTTTGGGGGGTAAAGAAGGCTACACCTTC. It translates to CASSLGGKEGYTF.

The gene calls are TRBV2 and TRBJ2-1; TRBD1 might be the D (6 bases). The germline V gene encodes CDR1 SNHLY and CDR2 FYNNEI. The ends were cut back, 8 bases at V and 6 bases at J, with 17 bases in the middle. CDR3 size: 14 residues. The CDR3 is CASGFQKGVNEQFF. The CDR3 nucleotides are TGTGCCAGCGGCTTCCAGAAGGGGGTCAATGAGCAGTTCTTC.